This T cell receptor beta chain was obtained from a study of human T cells and chemical hapten exposure. This clonotype was counted between two and nine times. Separate cDNA molecules received unique molecular identifiers, which the library attached to them. From the RACE reads, TCRdb called clonotypes with MiXCR, one entry per CDR3 protein. Among about 350,000 distinct CDR3 sequences, around 5.5% were seen once, and the ten largest hold less than 9%. Time point specified: pre-sensitization, week 0. Treatment given: therapeutic diphenylcyclopropenone sensitization with weekly scalp DPC. The ends were cut back, 8 bases at V and 2 bases at J, with 4 bases in the middle. The CDR3 totals 10 residues. Germline V gene lookup returns CDR1 SGHTS and CDR2 YDEGEE.

The source was whole blood, collected in connection with sensitization to the hapten diphenylcyclopropenone (DPC). The rearrangement uses TRBV5-8 and TRBJ1-2; no definite D call. This TCR was sampled from a woman aged 18 to 35 with alopecia areata. Some clones in this sample may be carry-over from other donors' samples. CDR3 protein: CASVNYGYTF. The CDR3 DNA reads as TGTGCCAGTGTGAACTATGGCTACACCTTC.